The clone carrying this T cell receptor beta chain was detected many times. The CDR3 length is 14 residues. Germline trimming cut 6 bases from V and 8 bases from J; bases unmatched to any gene: 10. CDR1 is KGHSH and CDR2 is LQKENI in the germline V gene. These data come from a study of low-dose radiotherapy and immunotherapy resistance in tumors. As for time point: before trial treatment. Both TCRalpha and TCRbeta chains were reverse transcribed with V-gene-specific primers. TCRs were put through approximately 20 PCR cycles of amplification with Phusion. A constant-region primer and the V-primer adapter served as the primer pair. MiXCR, run by TCRdb on the reads, gives a single entry per CDR3 protein. The profile covers 75,000 to 95,000 distinct CDR3 sequences, with 9.4% appearing a single time and under 1.1% taken by the ten largest.

The genes are TRBV18 and TRBJ2-1; 7 positions agree with TRBD2. Sequencing used PBMCs, obtained before treatment. The sequence came from a male donor with prostate cancer. The CDR3 DNA follows: TGTGCCAGCTCCCCCATGGGGGGGTCCGATGAGCAGTTCTTC. It codes for CASSPMGGSDEQFF.